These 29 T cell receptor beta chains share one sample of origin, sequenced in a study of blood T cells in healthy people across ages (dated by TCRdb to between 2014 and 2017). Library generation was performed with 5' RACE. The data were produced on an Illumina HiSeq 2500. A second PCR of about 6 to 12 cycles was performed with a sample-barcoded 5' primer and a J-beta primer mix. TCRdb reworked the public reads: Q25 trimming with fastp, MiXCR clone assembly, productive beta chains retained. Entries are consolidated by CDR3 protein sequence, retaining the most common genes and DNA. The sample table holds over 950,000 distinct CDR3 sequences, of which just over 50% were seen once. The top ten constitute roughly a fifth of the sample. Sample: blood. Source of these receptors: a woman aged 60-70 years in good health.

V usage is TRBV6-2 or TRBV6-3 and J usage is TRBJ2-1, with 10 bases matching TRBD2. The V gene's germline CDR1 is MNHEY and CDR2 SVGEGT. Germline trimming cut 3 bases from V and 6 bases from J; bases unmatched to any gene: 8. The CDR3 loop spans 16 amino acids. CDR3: CASSYWGTSEGNEQFF. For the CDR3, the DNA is TGTGCCAGCAGTTATTGGGGGACTAGCGAGGGCAATGAGCAGTTCTTC.

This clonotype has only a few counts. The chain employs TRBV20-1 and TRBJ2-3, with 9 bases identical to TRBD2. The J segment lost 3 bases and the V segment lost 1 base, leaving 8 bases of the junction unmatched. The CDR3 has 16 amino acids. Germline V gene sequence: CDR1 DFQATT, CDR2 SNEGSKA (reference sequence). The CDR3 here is CSARGLGLALTDTQYF. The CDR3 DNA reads TGCAGTGCTAGAGGGCTCGGACTAGCGTTAACAGATACGCAGTATTTT.

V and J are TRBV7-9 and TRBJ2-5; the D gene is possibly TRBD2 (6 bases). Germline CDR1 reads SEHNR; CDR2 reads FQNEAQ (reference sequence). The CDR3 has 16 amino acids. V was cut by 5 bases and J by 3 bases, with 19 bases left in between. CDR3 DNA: TGTGCCAGCAGCCGAGCAGCGTCTAGCGAAAAAGAGACCCAGTACTTC. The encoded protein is CASSRAASSEKETQYF.

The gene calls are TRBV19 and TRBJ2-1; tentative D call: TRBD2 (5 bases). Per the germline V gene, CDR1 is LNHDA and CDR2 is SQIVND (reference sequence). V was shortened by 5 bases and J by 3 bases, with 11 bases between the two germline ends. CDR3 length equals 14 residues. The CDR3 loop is CASSPPDYYNEQFF. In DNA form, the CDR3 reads TGTGCCAGTAGTCCGCCAGACTACTACAATGAGCAGTTCTTC.

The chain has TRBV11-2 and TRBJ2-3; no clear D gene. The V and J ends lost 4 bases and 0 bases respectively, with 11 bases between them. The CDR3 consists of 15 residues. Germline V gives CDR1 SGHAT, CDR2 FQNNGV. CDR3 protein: CASSSLTTSTDTQYF. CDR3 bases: TGTGCCAGCAGCTCACTGACAACCAGCACAGATACGCAGTATTTT.

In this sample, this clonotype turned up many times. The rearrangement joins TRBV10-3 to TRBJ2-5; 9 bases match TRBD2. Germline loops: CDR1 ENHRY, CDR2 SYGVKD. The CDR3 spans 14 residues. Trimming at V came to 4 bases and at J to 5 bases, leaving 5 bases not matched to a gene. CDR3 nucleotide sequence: TGTGCCATCAGTGGGGTAGCGGGAGAGGAGACCCAGTACTTC. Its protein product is CAISGVAGEETQYF.

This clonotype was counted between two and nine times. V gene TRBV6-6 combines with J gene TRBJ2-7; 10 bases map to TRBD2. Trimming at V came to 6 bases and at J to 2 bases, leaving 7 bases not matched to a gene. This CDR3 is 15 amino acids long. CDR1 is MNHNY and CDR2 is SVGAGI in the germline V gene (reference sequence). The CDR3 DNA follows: TGTGCCAGCAGCATAAGGACTAGCGGTACCTACGAGCAGTACTTC. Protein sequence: CASSIRTSGTYEQYF.

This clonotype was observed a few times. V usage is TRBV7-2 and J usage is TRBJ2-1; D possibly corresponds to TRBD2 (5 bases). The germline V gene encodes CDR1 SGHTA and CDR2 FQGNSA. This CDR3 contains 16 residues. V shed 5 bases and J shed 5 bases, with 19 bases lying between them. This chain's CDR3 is CASSLARGYPNNEQFF. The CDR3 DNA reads TGTGCCAGCAGCCTTGCCCGAGGGTACCCCAACAATGAGCAGTTCTTC.

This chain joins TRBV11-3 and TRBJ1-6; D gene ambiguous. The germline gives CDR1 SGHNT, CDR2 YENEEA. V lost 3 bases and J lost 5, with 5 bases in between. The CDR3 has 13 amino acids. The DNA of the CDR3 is TGTGCCAGCAGCTTTAGAGATAATTCACCCCTCCACTTT. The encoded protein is CASSFRDNSPLHF.

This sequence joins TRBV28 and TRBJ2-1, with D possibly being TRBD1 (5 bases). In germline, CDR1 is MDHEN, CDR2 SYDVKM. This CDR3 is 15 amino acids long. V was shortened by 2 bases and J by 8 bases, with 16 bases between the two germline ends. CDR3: CASSLGSGMVHEQFF. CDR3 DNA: TGTGCCAGCAGTTTAGGCTCAGGGATGGTACATGAGCAGTTCTTC.

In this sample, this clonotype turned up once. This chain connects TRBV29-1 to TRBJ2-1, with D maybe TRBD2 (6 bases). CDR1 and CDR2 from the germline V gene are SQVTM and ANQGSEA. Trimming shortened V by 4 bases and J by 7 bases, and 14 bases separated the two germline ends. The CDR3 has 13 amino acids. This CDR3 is CSVGRGRGNEQFF. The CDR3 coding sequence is TGCAGCGTTGGGCGCGGACGGGGGAATGAGCAGTTCTTC.

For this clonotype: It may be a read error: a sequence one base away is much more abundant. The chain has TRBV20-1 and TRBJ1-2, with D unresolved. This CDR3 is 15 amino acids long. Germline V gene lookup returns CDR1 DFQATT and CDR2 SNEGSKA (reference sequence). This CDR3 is CSARDAGASSYGYAF. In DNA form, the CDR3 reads TGCAGTGCTAGAGATGCTGGCGCCAGCTCCTATGGCTACGCCTTC.

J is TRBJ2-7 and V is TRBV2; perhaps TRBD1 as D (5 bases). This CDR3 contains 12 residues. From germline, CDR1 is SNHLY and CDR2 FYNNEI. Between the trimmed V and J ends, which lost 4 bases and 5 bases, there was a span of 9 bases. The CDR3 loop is CASSAGFDEQYF. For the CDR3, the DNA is TGTGCCAGCAGTGCAGGGTTCGACGAGCAGTACTTC.

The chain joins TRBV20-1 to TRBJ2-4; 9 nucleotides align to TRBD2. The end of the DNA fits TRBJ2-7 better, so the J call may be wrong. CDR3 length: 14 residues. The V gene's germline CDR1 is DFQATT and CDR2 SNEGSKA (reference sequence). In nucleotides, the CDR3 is TGCAGTGCTACCCGGACTAGCGAAAGCTACGAGCAGTACTTC. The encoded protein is CSATRTSESYEQYF.

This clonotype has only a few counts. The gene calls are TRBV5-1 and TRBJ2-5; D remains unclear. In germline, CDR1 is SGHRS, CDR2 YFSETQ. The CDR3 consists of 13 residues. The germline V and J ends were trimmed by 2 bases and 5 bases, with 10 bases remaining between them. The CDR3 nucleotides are TGCGCCAGCAGCTTTATGGCGAGGGAGACCCAGTACTTC. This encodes CASSFMARETQYF. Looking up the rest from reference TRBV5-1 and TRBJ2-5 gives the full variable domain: KAGVTQTPRYLIKTRGQQVTLSCSPISGHRSVSWYQQTPGQGLQFLFEYFSETQRNKGNFPGRFSGRQFSNSRSEMNVSTLELGDSALYLCASSFMARETQYFGPGTRLLVL.

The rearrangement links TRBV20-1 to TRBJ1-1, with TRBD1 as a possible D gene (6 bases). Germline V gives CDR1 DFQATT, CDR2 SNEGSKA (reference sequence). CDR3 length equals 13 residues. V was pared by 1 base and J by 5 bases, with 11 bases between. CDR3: CSARARGWTEAFF. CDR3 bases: TGCAGTGCTAGAGCCAGGGGATGGACTGAAGCTTTCTTT.

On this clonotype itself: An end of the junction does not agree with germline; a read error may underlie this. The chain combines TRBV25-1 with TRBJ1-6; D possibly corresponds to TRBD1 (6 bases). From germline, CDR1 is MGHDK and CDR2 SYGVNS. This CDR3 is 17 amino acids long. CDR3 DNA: TGTGCCAGCAGTGAATTGGGGAAAACAGGGATGGACTCACCCCCCCACTTT. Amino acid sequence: CASSELGKTGMDSPPHF.

CDR3 protein: CSAPGLAGIGSSYNEQFF. DNA for the CDR3: TGCAGTGCTCCGGGACTAGCGGGAATTGGGAGCTCCTACAATGAGCAGTTCTTC. The gene calls are TRBV20-1 and TRBJ2-1, with 13 bases that match TRBD2. The V gene's germline CDR1 is DFQATT and CDR2 SNEGSKA (reference sequence). The trim removed 5 bases at V and 0 bases at J, leaving 10 bases unmatched. The CDR3 runs 18 residues.

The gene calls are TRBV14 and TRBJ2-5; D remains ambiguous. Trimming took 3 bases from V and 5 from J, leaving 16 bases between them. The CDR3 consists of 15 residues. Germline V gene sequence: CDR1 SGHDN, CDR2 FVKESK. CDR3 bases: TGTGCCAGCAGCCATCTCCTCGAGTTACAGGAGACCCAGTACTTC. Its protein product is CASSHLLELQETQYF.

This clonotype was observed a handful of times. The CDR3 spells CASSSGVGREQYF. The CDR3, as DNA: TGTGCCAGCAGCTCTGGAGTTGGGCGGGAGCAGTACTTC. J is TRBJ2-7 and V is TRBV11-2; D uncertain. Germline V gives CDR1 SGHAT, CDR2 FQNNGV. V lost 4 bases and J lost 7, with 14 bases in between. The CDR3 length is 13 residues.

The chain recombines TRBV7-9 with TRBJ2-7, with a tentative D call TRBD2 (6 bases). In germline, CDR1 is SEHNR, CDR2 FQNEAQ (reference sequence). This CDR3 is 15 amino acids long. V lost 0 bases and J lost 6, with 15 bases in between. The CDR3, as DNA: TGTGCCAGCAGCTTAGCGCACGGGAGAGATCTCGAGCAGTACTTC. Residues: CASSLAHGRDLEQYF.

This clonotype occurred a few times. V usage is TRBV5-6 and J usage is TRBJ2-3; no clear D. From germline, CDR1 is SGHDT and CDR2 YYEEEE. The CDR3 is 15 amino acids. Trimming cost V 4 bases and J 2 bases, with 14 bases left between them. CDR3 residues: CASSPQRGFTDTQYF. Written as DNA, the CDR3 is TGTGCCAGCAGCCCACAACGTGGCTTCACAGATACGCAGTATTTT.

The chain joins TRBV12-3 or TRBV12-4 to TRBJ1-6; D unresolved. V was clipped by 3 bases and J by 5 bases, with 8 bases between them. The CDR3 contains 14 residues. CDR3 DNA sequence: TGTGCCAGCAGTTTTTTGCAGCATAATTCACCCCTCCACTTT. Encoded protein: CASSFLQHNSPLHF.

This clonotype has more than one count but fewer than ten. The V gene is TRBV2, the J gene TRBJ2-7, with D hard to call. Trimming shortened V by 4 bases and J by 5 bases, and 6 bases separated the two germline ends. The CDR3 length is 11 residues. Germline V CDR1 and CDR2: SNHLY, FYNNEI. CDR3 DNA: TGTGCCAGCAGTGTTTGGGACGAGCAGTACTTC. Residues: CASSVWDEQYF. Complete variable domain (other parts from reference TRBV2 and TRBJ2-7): EPEVTQTPSHQVTQMGQEVILRCVPISNHLYFYWYRQILGQKVEFLVSFYNNEISEKSEIFDDQFSVERPDGSNFTLKIRSTKLEDSAMYFCASSVWDEQYFGPGTRLTVT.

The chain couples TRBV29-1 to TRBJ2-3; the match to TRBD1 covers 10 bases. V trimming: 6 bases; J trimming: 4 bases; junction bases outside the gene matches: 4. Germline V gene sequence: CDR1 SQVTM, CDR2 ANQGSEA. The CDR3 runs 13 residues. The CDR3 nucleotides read TGCAGCGTACGACAGGGGGCTGCAGATACGCAGTATTTT. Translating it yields CSVRQGAADTQYF.

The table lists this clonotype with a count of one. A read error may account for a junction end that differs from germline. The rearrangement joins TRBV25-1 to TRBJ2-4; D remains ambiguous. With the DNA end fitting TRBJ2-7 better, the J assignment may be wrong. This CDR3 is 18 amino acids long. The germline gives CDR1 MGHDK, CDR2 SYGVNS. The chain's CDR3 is CAGSEGFQPRPLPYEQYF. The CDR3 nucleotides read TGTGCCGGCAGTGAAGGGTTTCAGCCGAGACCGCTACCCTACGAGCAGTACTTC.

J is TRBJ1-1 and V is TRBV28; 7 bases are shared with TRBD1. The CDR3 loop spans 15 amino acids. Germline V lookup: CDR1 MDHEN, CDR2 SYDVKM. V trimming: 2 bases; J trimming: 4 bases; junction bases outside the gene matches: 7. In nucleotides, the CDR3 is TGTGCCAGCAGTTTAAGGGGGCTGGGGCGCACTGAAGCTTTCTTT. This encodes CASSLRGLGRTEAFF.

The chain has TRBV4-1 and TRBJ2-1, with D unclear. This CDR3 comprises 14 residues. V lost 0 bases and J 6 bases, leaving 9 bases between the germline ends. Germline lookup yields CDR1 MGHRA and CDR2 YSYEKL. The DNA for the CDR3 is TGCGCCAGCAGCCAAGAAATAGCAAGCAATGAGCAGTTCTTC. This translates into CASSQEIASNEQFF.

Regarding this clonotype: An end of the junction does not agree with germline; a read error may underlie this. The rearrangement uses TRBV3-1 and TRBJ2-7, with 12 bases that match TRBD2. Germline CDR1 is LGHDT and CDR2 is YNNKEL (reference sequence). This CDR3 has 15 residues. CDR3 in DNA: TGTGCCAGCAACCAAGATTGGCTAGCGGGAGGGGAGCAGTACTTC. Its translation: CASNQDWLAGGEQYF.